The T cell receptor beta chain described here comes from a study of cytomegalovirus exposure and HLA in healthy donors. Overall study findings and caveats: There were several of the most significant clusters that appeared linked to common viral pathogens in a later analysis.

About this clone: Its antigen is currently unknown.

The length of the CDR3 is 14 residues. Germline CDR1 reads GTSNPN; CDR2 reads SVGIG (reference sequence). Unmatched junction bases numbered 5, after V lost 2 bases and J lost 6 bases. Vbeta (60) and Jbeta (13) primers were used in the PCR. Profiling relied on immunoSEQ multiplex PCR, and the TCRdb table lists in-frame clones only, not all of them. The sample data list 150,000 to 200,000 clones. The chain combines TRBV30 with TRBJ1-4, with 8 bases matching TRBD1. The receptor comes from a boy aged 5-17 years in good health and CMV-seronegative. The sample was PBMCs. CDR3 bases: TGTGCCTGGAGTACAGGGGGGTCCGATGAAAAACTGTTTTTT. It specifies CAWSTGGSDEKLFF.